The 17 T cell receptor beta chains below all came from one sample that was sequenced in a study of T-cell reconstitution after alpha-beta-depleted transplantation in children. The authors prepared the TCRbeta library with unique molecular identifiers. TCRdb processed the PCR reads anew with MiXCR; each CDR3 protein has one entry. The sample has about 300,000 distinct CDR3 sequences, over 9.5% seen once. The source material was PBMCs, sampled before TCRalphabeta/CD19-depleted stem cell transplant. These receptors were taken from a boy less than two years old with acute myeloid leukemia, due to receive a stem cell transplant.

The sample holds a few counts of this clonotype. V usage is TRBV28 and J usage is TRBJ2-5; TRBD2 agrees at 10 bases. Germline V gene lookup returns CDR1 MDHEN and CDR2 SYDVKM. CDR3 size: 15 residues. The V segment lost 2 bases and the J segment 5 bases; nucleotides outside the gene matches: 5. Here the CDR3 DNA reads TGTGCCAGCAGTTTACTAGCGGGAGAGGGGGAGACCCAGTACTTC. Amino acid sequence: CASSLLAGEGETQYF.

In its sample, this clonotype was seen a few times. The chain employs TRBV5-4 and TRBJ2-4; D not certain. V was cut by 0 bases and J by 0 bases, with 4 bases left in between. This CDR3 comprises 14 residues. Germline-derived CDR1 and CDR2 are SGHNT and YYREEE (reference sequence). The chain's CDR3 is CASSLDGAKNIQYF. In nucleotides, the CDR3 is TGTGCCAGCAGCTTGGACGGAGCCAAAAACATTCAGTACTTC.

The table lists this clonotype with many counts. CDR3 amino acids: CASSLALGPYEQYF. The CDR3 coding sequence is TGTGCCAGCAGTTTAGCCCTCGGGCCCTACGAGCAGTACTTC. The gene calls are TRBV27 and TRBJ2-7; D gene ambiguous. The ends were cut back, 2 bases at V and 2 bases at J, with 10 bases in the middle. The germline V gene has CDR1 MNHEY and CDR2 SMNVEV (reference sequence). The CDR3 runs to 14 residues.

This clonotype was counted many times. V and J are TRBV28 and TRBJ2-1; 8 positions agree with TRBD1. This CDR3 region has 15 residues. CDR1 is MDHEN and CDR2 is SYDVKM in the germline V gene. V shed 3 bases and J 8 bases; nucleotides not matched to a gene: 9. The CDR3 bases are TGTGCCAGCAGTTTCCCTGGCAGGGGGCGCTATGAGCAGTTCTTC. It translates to CASSFPGRGRYEQFF. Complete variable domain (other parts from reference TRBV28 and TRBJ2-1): DVKVTQSSRYLVKRTGEKVFLECVQDMDHENMFWYRQDPGLGLRLIYFSYDVKMKEKGDIPEGYSVSREKKERFSLILESASTNQTSMYLCASSFPGRGRYEQFFGPGTRLTVL.

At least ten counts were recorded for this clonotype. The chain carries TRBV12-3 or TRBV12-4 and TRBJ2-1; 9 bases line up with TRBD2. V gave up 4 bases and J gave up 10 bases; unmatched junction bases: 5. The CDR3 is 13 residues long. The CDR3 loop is CASSWGLAGEQFF. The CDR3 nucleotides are TGTGCCAGCAGTTGGGGACTAGCCGGAGAGCAGTTCTTC.

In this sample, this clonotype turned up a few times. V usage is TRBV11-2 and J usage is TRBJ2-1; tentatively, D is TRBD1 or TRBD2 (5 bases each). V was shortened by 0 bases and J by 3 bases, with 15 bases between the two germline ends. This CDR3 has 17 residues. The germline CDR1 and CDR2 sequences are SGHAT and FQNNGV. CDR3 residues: CASSLDSGPLNYNEQFF. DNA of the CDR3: TGTGCCAGCAGCTTAGATTCGGGACCCCTCAACTACAATGAGCAGTTCTTC.

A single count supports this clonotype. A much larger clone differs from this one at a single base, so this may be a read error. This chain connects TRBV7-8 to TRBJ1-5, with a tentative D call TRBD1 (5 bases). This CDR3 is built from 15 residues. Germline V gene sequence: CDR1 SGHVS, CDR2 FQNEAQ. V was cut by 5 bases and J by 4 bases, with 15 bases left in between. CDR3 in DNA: TGTGCCAGCAGCCTCAGGGCTTATAGGAATCAGCCCCAGCATTTT. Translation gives CASSLRAYRNQPQHF.

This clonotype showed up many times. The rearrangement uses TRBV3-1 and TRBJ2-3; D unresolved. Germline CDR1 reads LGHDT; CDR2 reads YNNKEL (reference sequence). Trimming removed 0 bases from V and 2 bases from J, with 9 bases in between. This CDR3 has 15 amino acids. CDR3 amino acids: CASSQDEVFTDTQYF. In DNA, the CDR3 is TGTGCCAGCAGCCAAGATGAGGTATTCACAGATACGCAGTATTTT.

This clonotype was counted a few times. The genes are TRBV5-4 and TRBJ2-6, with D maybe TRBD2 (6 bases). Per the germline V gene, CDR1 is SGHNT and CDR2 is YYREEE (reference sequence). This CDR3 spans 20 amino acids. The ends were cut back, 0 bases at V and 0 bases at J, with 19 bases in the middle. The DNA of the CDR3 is TGTGCCAGCAGCTTGGTTATTCTTCGGGAGTCCCCCTCTGGGGCCAACGTCCTGACTTTC. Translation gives CASSLVILRESPSGANVLTF.

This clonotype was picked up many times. The chain's CDR3 is CSPISGEYTEAFF. The CDR3 coding sequence is TGCAGCCCAATCTCAGGGGAATATACTGAAGCTTTCTTT. The chain recombines TRBV29-1 with TRBJ1-1, with D maybe TRBD1 (6 bases). This CDR3 contains 13 residues. The V end lost 8 bases, the J end lost 5 bases, and 18 bases lay between the germline ends. CDR1 is SQVTM, CDR2 ANQGSEA, per germline.

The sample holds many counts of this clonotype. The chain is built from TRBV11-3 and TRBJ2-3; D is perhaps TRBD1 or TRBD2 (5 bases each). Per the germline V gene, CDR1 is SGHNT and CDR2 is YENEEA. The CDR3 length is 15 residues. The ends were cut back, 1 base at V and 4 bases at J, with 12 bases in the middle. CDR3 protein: CASSLGGHGADTQYF. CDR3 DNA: TGTGCCAGCAGCTTAGGGGGCCACGGGGCAGATACGCAGTATTTT.

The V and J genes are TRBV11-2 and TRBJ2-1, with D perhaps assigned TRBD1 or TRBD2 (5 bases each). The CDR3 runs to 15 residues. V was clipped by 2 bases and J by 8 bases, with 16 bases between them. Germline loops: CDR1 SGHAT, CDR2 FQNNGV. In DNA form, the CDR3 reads TGTGCCAGCAGCTTAAACGGGGACGGGCAGGATGAGCAGTTCTTC. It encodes CASSLNGDGQDEQFF.

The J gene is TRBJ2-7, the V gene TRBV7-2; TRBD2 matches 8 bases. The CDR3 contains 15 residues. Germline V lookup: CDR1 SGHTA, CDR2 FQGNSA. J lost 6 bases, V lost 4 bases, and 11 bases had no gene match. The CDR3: CASSSFGTRESEQYF. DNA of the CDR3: TGTGCCAGCAGCTCCTTCGGGACTAGGGAGAGCGAGCAGTACTTC. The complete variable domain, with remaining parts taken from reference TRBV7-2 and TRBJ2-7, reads GAGVSQSPSNKVTEKGKDVELRCDPISGHTALYWYRQSLGQGLEFLIYFQGNSAPDKSGLPSDRFSAERTGGSVSTLTIQRTQQEDSAVYLCASSSFGTRESEQYFGPGTRLTVT.

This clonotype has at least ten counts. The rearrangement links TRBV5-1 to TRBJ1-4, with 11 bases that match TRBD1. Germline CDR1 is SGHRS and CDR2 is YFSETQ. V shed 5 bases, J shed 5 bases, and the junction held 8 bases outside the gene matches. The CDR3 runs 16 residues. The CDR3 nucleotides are TGCGCCAGCAGTTGGATCGGACAGGGGGCAAATGAAAAACTGTTTTTT. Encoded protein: CASSWIGQGANEKLFF.

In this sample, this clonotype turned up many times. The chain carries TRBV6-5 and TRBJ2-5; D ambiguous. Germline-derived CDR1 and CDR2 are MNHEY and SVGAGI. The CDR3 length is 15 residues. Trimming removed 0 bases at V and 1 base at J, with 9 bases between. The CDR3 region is CASSYSGPGQETQYF. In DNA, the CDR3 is TGTGCCAGCAGTTACTCAGGGCCCGGCCAAGAGACCCAGTACTTC.

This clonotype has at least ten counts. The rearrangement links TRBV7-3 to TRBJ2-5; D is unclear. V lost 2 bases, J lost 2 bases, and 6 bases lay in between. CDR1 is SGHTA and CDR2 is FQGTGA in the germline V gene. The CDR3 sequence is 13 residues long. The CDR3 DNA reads TGTGCCAGCAGCTTAGCGGTTCAAGAGACCCAGTACTTC. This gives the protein CASSLAVQETQYF. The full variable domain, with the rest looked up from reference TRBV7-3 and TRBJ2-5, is GAGVSQTPSNKVTEKGKYVELRCDPISGHTALYWYRQSLGQGPEFLIYFQGTGAADDSGLPNDRFFAVRPEGSVSTLKIQRTERGDSAVYLCASSLAVQETQYFGPGTRLLVL.

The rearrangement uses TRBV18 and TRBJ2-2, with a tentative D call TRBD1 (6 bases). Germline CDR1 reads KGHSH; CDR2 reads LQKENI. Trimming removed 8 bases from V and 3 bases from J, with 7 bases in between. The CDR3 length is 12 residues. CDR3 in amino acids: CASRQDTGELFF. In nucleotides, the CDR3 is TGTGCCAGCCGACAGGACACCGGGGAGCTGTTTTTT. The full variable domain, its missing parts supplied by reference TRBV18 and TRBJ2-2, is NAGVMQNPRHLVRRRGQEARLRCSPMKGHSHVYWYRQLPEEGLKFMVYLQKENIIDESGMPKERFSAEFPKEGPSILRIQQVVRGDSAAYFCASRQDTGELFFGEGSRLTVL.